Below, 8 T cell receptor beta chains from the same sample are listed, as sequenced in a study of STAT3 mutations in large granular lymphocyte leukemia. The antigens these receptors bind are not known. Here immunoSEQ multiplex PCR was the method, and the copy in TCRdb shows in-frame clones only, minus some. Of tens of thousands of clones in the sample, 88% were seen once. Notes on the study in general: In T-cell large granular lymphocyte leukemia, about half of patients showed multiple immunodominant subclonotypes.

Material for sequencing was PBMCs. Every receptor here comes from a human donor with T large granular lymphocyte leukemia. Some clones in this sample may be carry-over from other donors' samples.

The V and J genes are TRBV7-9 and TRBJ1-2; 8 positions match TRBD1. The germline gives CDR1 SEHNR, CDR2 FQNEAQ (reference sequence). V trimming: 10 bases; J trimming: 4 bases; junction bases outside the gene matches: 17. This CDR3 is 16 amino acids long. Here the CDR3 DNA reads TGTGCCATTTCCACGGTGACAGGGGCCGGAAGCTATGGCTACACCTTC. This sequence encodes CAISTVTGAGSYGYTF.

The V gene is TRBV11-2, the J gene TRBJ2-7, with 9 nucleotides matching TRBD1. Germline CDR1 SGHAT, CDR2 FQNNGV. Losses at the gene ends were 0 bases for V and 6 bases for J; bases not matched to a gene: 3. This CDR3 is built from 14 residues. The CDR3: CASSLEQGAGEQYF. In DNA, the CDR3 is TGTGCCAGCAGCTTAGAACAGGGGGCTGGCGAGCAGTACTTC. Full variable domain (outside the CDR3, taken from reference TRBV11-2 and TRBJ2-7): EAGVAQSPRYKIIEKRQSVAFWCNPISGHATLYWYQQILGQGPKLLIQFQNNGVVDDSQLPKDRFSAERLKGVDSTLKIQPAKLEDSAVYLCASSLEQGAGEQYFGPGTRLTVT.

The chain uses TRBV2 and TRBJ1-1; a weak D match, TRBD1 (6 bases). There are 12 residues in the CDR3. Germline V gene data show CDR1 as SNHLY and CDR2 as FYNNEI. Trimming left V 5 bases short and J 7 bases short, with 11 bases between. In DNA form, the CDR3 reads TGTGCCAGCAGTTACTCGGGACATGAAGCTTTCTTT. Protein sequence: CASSYSGHEAFF.

This clone was found a few times. The V call is TRBV6-6, the J call TRBJ2-2; TRBD2 is a possible D gene (6 bases). The CDR3 is made up of 14 amino acids. Trimming shortened V by 7 bases and J by 5 bases, and 14 bases separated the two germline ends. CDR1 is MNHNY, CDR2 SVGAGI, per germline (reference sequence). The CDR3 region has the DNA TGTGCCAGCAACTCGGGACTCCAAACCGGGGAGCTGTTTTTT. It translates to CASNSGLQTGELFF.

The genes are TRBV30 and TRBJ1-2; 7 bases map to TRBD1. J was trimmed by 8 bases and V by 2 bases; bases with no gene match: 11. CDR1 is GTSNPN and CDR2 is SVGIG in the germline V gene (reference sequence). The CDR3 runs 14 residues. The CDR3 region has the DNA TGTGCCTGGAGTCACAGGGGAATAGCTCTAGGCTACACCTTC. This gives the protein CAWSHRGIALGYTF.

This sequence joins TRBV5-1 and TRBJ1-4, with a possible D match to TRBD1 (5 bases). Trimming removed 2 bases at V and 3 bases at J, with 11 bases between. There are 15 residues in the CDR3. Per germline, CDR1 SGHRS and CDR2 YFSETQ. CDR3 loop: CASSFLGDANEKLFF. CDR3 in DNA: TGCGCCAGCAGCTTTCTAGGGGATGCTAATGAAAAACTGTTTTTT.

J is TRBJ1-4 and V is TRBV6-5; D call uncertain. Deletions cut 5 bases from V and 4 bases from J, with 14 bases between. CDR3 length: 15 residues. Germline CDR1 and CDR2: MNHEY and SVGAGI. CDR3 region: CASSRTGPLNEKLFF. The CDR3 coding sequence is TGTGCCAGCAGTCGGACTGGCCCTCTTAATGAAAAACTGTTTTTT.

The genes are TRBV19 and TRBJ2-6, with a possible D match to TRBD1 (5 bases). Trimming stripped 2 bases from V and 3 bases from J, with 5 bases between. Germline assignment: CDR1 LNHDA and CDR2 SQIVND (reference sequence). The CDR3 is 14 residues long. Here the CDR3 DNA reads TGTGCCAGTAGTATACAGGGTGGGGCCAACGTCCTGACTTTC. Translating it yields CASSIQGGANVLTF.